A selection of T cell receptor beta chains follows, all from one sample in a study of T cell repertoires in cytomegalovirus infection. TCRdb reprocessed the reads via MiXCR and lists one record per CDR3 protein. The table includes around 330,000 distinct CDR3 sequences, around a sixth detected once. What was sequenced was PBMCs. These receptors all stem from a human donor in good health (CMV status not recorded). Some clones in this sample may be carry-over from other donors' samples. CDR3s include the opening cysteine and the closing phenylalanine or tryptophan. D genes are given only for firm matches. For some rows the clone size is stated as once, few or many, or as a class when expanded; others skip it.

D gene	J gene	clone size	V gene	CDR3 length	CDR3 protein	CDR3 DNA
.	TRBJ1-4	many	TRBV7-2	15	CASSLGGRGNEKLFF	TGTGCCAGCAGCTTAGGAGGGAGGGGAAATGAAAAACTGTTTTTT
TRBD1	TRBJ1-4	many	TRBV19	16	CASSIQTGTPDEKLFF	TGTGCCAGTAGTATCCAGACAGGGACACCGGATGAAAAACTGTTTTTT
.	TRBJ1-6	few	TRBV12-3/TRBV12-4	15	CASTQSGDLLSTLHF	TGTGCCAGCACTCAATCGGGGGACTTACTTTCAACCCTCCACTTT
.	TRBJ1-1	.	TRBV5-6	14	CASSRWWGSTEAFF	TGTGCCAGCAGCCGATGGTGGGGGAGCACTGAAGCTTTCTTT
.	TRBJ1-4	few	TRBV12-3/TRBV12-4	14	CASSFVVGDEKLFF	TGTGCCAGCAGTTTTGTGGTGGGAGACGAAAAACTGTTTTTT
.	TRBJ2-3	.	TRBV29-1	15	CSVEGPLGFTDTQYF	TGCAGCGTTGAAGGTCCACTAGGATTCACAGATACGCAGTATTTT
.	TRBJ1-5	few	TRBV28	15	CASSFFGRGNQPQHF	TGTGCCAGCAGTTTTTTCGGGAGAGGCAATCAGCCCCAGCATTTT
.	TRBJ2-7	many	TRBV6-5	14	CASSYSRQGYEQYF	TGTGCCAGCAGTTACTCGAGGCAGGGCTACGAGCAGTACTTC
.	TRBJ1-1	few	TRBV6-5	19	CASSSPTRGGQGMNTEAFF	TGTGCCAGCAGTTCACCTACAAGGGGAGGGCAGGGTATGAACACTGAAGCTTTCTTT
.	TRBJ2-2	few	TRBV4-2	15	CASSQVMRNTGELFF	TGTGCCAGCAGCCAAGTCATGAGAAACACCGGGGAGCTGTTTTTT
.	TRBJ1-6	.	TRBV5-4	14	CASSLASGNSPLHF	TGTGCCAGCAGCCTCGCGAGTGGTAATTCACCCCTCCACTTT
TRBD1	TRBJ2-7	many	TRBV28	14	CASSLGTGGYEQYF	TGTGCCAGCAGTTTAGGGACAGGGGGATACGAGCAGTACTTC
.	TRBJ2-3	.	TRBV2	15	CASRAADFPTDTQYF	TGTGCCAGCAGAGCAGCGGACTTCCCAACAGATACGCAGTATTTT
.	TRBJ1-2	.	TRBV28	15	CASSLAGSRGSGYTF	TGTGCCAGCAGTTTAGCAGGGTCCCGGGGATCCGGCTACACCTTC
TRBD1	TRBJ1-1	many	TRBV25-1	16	CASSDGMGQMNTEAFF	TGTGCCAGCAGTGATGGGATGGGACAGATGAACACTGAAGCTTTCTTT
.	TRBJ1-6	many	TRBV7-2	15	CASSLGSGSNSPLHF	TGTGCCAGCAGCTTAGGGTCAGGGTCGAATTCACCCCTCCACTTT
.	TRBJ1-5	many	TRBV19	15	CASSIDPGTWRPQHF	TGTGCCAGTAGTATAGATCCGGGGACATGGAGGCCCCAGCATTTT
TRBD1	TRBJ1-2	.	TRBV28	14	CASSSGQVNYGYTF	TGTGCCAGCAGTTCCGGACAGGTTAACTATGGCTACACCTTC
.	TRBJ2-1	many	TRBV7-9	15	CASSPQGGAIREQFF	TGTGCCAGCAGCCCCCAAGGGGGGGCGATAAGGGAGCAGTTCTTC
.	TRBJ2-7	.	TRBV20-1	12	CSASLPPAEQYF	TGCAGTGCTAGTCTGCCACCCGCCGAGCAGTACTTC
TRBD1	TRBJ1-5	few	TRBV6-6	15	CASSGQDRGHQPQHF	TGTGCCAGCAGTGGACAGGACAGGGGGCATCAGCCCCAGCATTTT
TRBD2	TRBJ2-2	many	TRBV28	15	CASRPGLAGAGELFF	TGTGCCAGCAGACCGGGACTAGCGGGGGCCGGGGAGCTGTTTTTT
.	TRBJ1-3	many	TRBV28	12	CASRASGNTIYF	TGTGCCAGCAGGGCTTCTGGAAACACCATATATTTT
TRBD2	TRBJ2-3	few	TRBV29-1	15	CSVDPSGESTDTQYF	TGCAGCGTTGATCCTAGCGGGGAAAGCACAGATACGCAGTATTTT
.	TRBJ1-5	.	TRBV20-1	14	CSALDSHSNQPQHF	TGCAGTGCCCTAGACAGTCATAGCAATCAGCCCCAGCATTTT
.	TRBJ1-5	many	TRBV12-3/TRBV12-4	16	CASSLVAQGSNQPQHF	TGTGCCAGCAGTTTAGTTGCACAGGGTAGCAATCAGCCCCAGCATTTT
.	TRBJ1-5	.	TRBV12-3/TRBV12-4	13	CASSSTGDEPQHF	TGTGCCAGCAGTTCGACCGGGGATGAGCCCCAGCATTTT
.	TRBJ1-5	.	TRBV20-1	13	CSAPGPGNQPQHF	TGCAGTGCTCCGGGACCGGGCAATCAGCCCCAGCATTTT
TRBD1	TRBJ2-1	many	TRBV7-9	16	CASSSPGQGVYNEQFF	TGTGCCAGCAGCTCCCCCGGACAGGGGGTCTACAATGAGCAGTTCTTC
.	TRBJ2-3	few	TRBV3-1	13	CASSYQTTDTQYF	TGTGCCAGCAGCTACCAAACAACAGATACGCAGTATTTT
.	TRBJ1-1	.	TRBV4-1	15	CASTQLTSMNTEAFF	TGCGCCAGCACCCAACTGACCTCGATGAACACTGAAGCTTTCTTT
TRBD1	TRBJ1-2	.	TRBV6-2/TRBV6-3	15	CASRRRQGGSYGYTF	TGTGCCAGCAGACGAAGACAGGGAGGGAGCTATGGCTACACCTTC
.	TRBJ2-7	.	TRBV5-5	15	CASSRSTSGSYEQYF	TGTGCCAGCAGCAGATCAACCTCGGGCTCCTACGAGCAGTACTTC
.	TRBJ1-2	few	TRBV20-1	12	CSAGRGEGGYTF	TGCAGTGCTGGCAGGGGAGAGGGTGGCTACACCTTC
.	TRBJ1-6	.	TRBV9	14	CASSRDTKDSPLHF	TGTGCCAGCAGCCGGGACACAAAGGATTCACCCCTCCACTTT
TRBD1	TRBJ2-3	few	TRBV25-1	16	CASSPDPGQSTDTQYF	TGTGCCAGCAGTCCAGATCCGGGACAGAGCACAGATACGCAGTATTTT
.	TRBJ1-5	many	TRBV7-2	17	CASSPSGSGGGNQPQHF	TGTGCCAGCAGCCCCTCGGGGTCGGGAGGTGGCAATCAGCCCCAGCATTTT
.	TRBJ1-1	many	TRBV7-8	14	CASSLPRERTEAFF	TGTGCCAGCAGCTTACCGAGAGAGCGGACTGAAGCTTTCTTT
.	TRBJ1-1	once	TRBV5-5	12	CASSLEGNEAFF	TGTGCCAGCAGCTTGGAGGGAAATGAAGCTTTCTTT
.	TRBJ2-1	.	TRBV5-1	16	CASRGAPNRAYNEQFF	TGCGCCAGCAGAGGGGCCCCCAACCGAGCCTACAATGAGCAGTTCTTC
.	TRBJ1-3	many	TRBV28	12	CASRTSGNTIYF	TGTGCCAGCAGGACCAGTGGAAACACCATATATTTT
TRBD1	TRBJ1-2	many	TRBV7-2	12	CASSSWTGSYTF	TGTGCCAGCAGCTCGTGGACAGGGAGCTACACCTTC
TRBD1	TRBJ2-1	few	TRBV19	16	CASSLLGDRDYNEQFF	TGTGCCAGTAGTCTCCTTGGGGACAGGGACTACAATGAGCAGTTCTTC
.	TRBJ1-1	few	TRBV6-2/TRBV6-3	12	CATTWGNTEAFF	TGTGCCACCACTTGGGGCAACACTGAAGCTTTCTTT
.	TRBJ1-2	.	TRBV4-2	13	CASSQDIWGVYTF	TGTGCCAGCAGCCAAGATATATGGGGTGTCTACACCTTC
.	TRBJ1-1	.	TRBV6-2/TRBV6-3	14	CASSYSDQATEAFF	TGTGCCAGCAGTTACTCGGATCAGGCCACTGAAGCTTTCTTT
.	TRBJ2-3	.	TRBV4-3	17	CASSQDHRGGGTDTQYF	TGCGCCAGCAGCCAAGATCACCGCGGCGGGGGCACAGATACGCAGTATTTT
TRBD1	TRBJ1-6	many	TRBV7-9	16	CASSHQGQGANSPLHF	TGTGCCAGCAGCCATCAGGGACAGGGGGCGAATTCACCCCTCCACTTT
TRBD1	TRBJ1-6	few	TRBV2	15	CASILSGTGNSPLHF	TGTGCCAGCATTCTCTCCGGGACAGGGAATTCACCCCTCCACTTT
.	TRBJ1-5	many	TRBV3-1	13	CASSQGADQPQHF	TGTGCCAGCAGCCAAGGGGCCGATCAGCCCCAGCATTTT
.	TRBJ1-2	many	TRBV15	17	CATSREMGARSYYGYTF	TGTGCCACCAGCAGAGAGATGGGGGCGCGGTCCTACTATGGCTACACCTTC
.	TRBJ1-1	few	TRBV7-9	13	CASRGTANTEAFF	TGTGCCAGCCGGGGGACTGCGAACACTGAAGCTTTCTTT
.	TRBJ2-3	.	TRBV5-1	15	CASSLRDSQTDTQYF	TGCGCCAGCAGCTTGCGGGACTCCCAGACAGATACGCAGTATTTT
.	TRBJ1-1	.	TRBV3-1	13	CASSQDSRTEAFF	TGTGCCAGCAGCCAAGATTCAAGGACAGAAGCTTTCTTT
.	TRBJ2-7	.	TRBV12-3/TRBV12-4	15	CASSPTGTPGYEQYF	TGTGCCAGCAGCCCGACCGGGACCCCAGGCTACGAGCAGTACTTC
.	TRBJ2-3	many	TRBV11-3	13	CASSLGAADTQYF	TGTGCCAGCAGCTTAGGGGCCGCGGATACGCAGTATTTT
.	TRBJ2-1	many	TRBV19	13	CASSTSFGYEQFF	TGTGCCAGTAGTACCTCCTTTGGTTATGAGCAGTTCTTC
.	TRBJ1-6	many	TRBV10-3	13	CAISYTENSPLHF	TGTGCCATCAGTTATACAGAGAATTCACCCCTCCACTTT
.	TRBJ1-2	many	TRBV7-2	14	CASTIMYSDHGYTF	TGTGCCAGCACCATCATGTATAGCGATCACGGCTACACCTTC